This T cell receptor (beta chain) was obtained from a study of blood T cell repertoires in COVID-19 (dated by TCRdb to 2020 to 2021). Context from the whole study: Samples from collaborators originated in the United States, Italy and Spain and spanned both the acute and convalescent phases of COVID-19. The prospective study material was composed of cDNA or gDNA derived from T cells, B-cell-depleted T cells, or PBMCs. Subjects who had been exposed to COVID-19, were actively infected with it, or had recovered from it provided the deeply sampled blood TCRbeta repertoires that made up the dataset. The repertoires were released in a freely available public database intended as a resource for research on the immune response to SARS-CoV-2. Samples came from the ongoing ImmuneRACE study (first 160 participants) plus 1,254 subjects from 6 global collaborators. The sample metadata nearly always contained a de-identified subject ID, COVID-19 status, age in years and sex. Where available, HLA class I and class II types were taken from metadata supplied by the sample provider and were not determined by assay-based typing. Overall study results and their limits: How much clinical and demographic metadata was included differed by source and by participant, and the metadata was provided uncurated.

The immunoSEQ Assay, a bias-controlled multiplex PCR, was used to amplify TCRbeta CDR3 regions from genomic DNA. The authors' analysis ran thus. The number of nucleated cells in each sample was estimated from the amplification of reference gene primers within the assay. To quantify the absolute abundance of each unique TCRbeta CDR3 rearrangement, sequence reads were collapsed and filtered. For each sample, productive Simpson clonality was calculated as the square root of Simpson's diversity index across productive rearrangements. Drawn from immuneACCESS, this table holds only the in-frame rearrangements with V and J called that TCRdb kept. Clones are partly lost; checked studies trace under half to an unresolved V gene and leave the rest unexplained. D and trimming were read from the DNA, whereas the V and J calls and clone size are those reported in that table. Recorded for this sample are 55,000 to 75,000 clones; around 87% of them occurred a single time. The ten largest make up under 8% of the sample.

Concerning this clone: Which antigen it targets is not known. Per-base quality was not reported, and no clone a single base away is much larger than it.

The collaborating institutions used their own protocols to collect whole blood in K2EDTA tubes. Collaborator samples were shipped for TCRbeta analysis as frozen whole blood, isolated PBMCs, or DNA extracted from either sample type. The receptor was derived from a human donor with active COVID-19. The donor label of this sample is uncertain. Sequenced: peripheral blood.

The DNA sequence follows: TGTGCCAGCAGTTACTACGGGACAGGGGGTTTTAATGAGCAGTTCTTC. It is translated as CASSYYGTGGFNEQFF. The rearrangement combines TRBV6-2 or TRBV6-3 with TRBJ2-1; 11 bases in between match TRBD1. Looking up the germline V gene yields CDR1 MNHEY and CDR2 SVGEGT. The CDR3 goes from the cysteine to the phenylalanine over 16 residues. Only CDR3 DNA remains: 48 bases, in frame from the first base. V loses 1 base at its end and J loses 7 bases; junction bases beyond the gene matches: 6.